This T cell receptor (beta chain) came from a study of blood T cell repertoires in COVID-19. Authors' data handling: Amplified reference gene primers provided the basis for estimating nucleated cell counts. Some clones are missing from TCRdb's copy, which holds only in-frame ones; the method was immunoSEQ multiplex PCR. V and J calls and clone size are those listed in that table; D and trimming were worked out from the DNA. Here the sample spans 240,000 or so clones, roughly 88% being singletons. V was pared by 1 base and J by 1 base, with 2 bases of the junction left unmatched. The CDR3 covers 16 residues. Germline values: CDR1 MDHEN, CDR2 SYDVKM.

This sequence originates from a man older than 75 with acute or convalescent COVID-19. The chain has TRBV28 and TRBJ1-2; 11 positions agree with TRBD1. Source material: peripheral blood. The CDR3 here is CASSLSGQGDNYGYTF. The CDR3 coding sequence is TGTGCCAGCAGTTTATCGGGACAGGGGGATAACTATGGCTACACCTTC.